The entry below describes one TCR beta chain. What it binds is not known. The CDR3 loop spans 19 amino acids. CDR1 and CDR2 (germline): SGDLS, YYNGEE. V lost 1 base, J lost 8 bases, and 20 bases stayed unmatched. The source of the sample is a study of cytomegalovirus exposure and HLA in healthy donors. Study-level findings and limits: Investigators reported approximately 150 TCR beta chains as tied to cytomegalovirus.

The primer mix had 60 Vbeta and 13 Jbeta primers. TCRdb's copy holds only in-frame clones and misses some; the assay was immunoSEQ multiplex PCR. The sample includes approximately 170,000 clones, 65% to 85% seen only once; the top ten take roughly 2.3%. This receptor was obtained from a male donor in good health and CMV-seronegative. The sequenced sample consisted of PBMCs. This rearrangement joins TRBV9 to TRBJ2-1, with 8 positions matching TRBD1. CDR3 DNA: TGTGCCAGCAGCGTATTTGGTCAGGGGGCGAGTGGCCGGGTCGATGAGCAGTTCTTC. It codes for CASSVFGQGASGRVDEQFF.